This T cell receptor (beta chain) was sequenced in a study of T cell changes during pregnancy in multiple sclerosis. Data came from immunoSEQ multiplex PCR; TCRdb stores just in-frame clones and leaves some out. This sample carries roughly 72,000 clones, around 92% of them seen once, and the ten largest clones take approximately 0.88%. The CDR3 has 16 residues. Germline V gene lookup returns CDR1 MDHEN and CDR2 SYDVKM. V shed 5 bases, J shed 6 bases, and the junction held 10 bases outside the gene matches. The rearrangement links TRBV28 to TRBJ1-5; 10 bases line up with TRBD1. The clonotype originates from a female donor in good health, enrolled as a control in a pregnancy study. This specimen consisted of peripheral blood, obtained in the first trimester of pregnancy. In DNA, the CDR3 is TGTGCCAGCAGTCCGACAGGGGGCGTGTTCGGTCAGCCCCAGCATTTT. Encoded protein: CASSPTGGVFGQPQHF.